The next 3 T cell receptor beta chains were all read from a single sample in a study of cytomegalovirus exposure and HLA in healthy donors. PCR employed 60 Vbeta and 13 Jbeta primers. TCRdb's table, derived via immunoSEQ multiplex PCR, lists solely in-frame clones and lacks some. This table has 20,000 to 30,000 clones, about four fifths appearing once. The specimen was PBMCs. The receptors originated from a male donor in good health and CMV-seronegative.

This rearrangement joins TRBV9 to TRBJ1-4, with D uncertain. From germline, CDR1 is SGDLS and CDR2 YYNGEE. Between the trimmed V and J ends, which lost 0 bases and 3 bases, there was a span of 9 bases. This CDR3 is 15 amino acids long. The CDR3 loop reads CASSVGTAANEKLFF. The CDR3 coding sequence is TGTGCCAGCAGCGTAGGAACAGCGGCTAATGAAAAACTGTTTTTT.

Only one count was recorded for this clone. The CDR3 DNA reads as TGCGCCAGCAGCCCGGGGGTTTCGTATTTCCCTAGTGGCTACACCTTC. Translating it yields CASSPGVSYFPSGYTF. The chain employs TRBV4-3 and TRBJ1-2, with a possible D match to TRBD1 (5 bases). Germline CDR1 and CDR2: LGHNA and YSLEER. With 4 bases removed from V and 7 bases from J, the gap between germline ends came to 22 bases. The CDR3 has 16 residues.

The rearrangement joins TRBV7-9 to TRBJ1-1, with D tentatively TRBD1 (5 bases). This CDR3 has 14 residues. V was shortened by 5 bases and J by 4 bases, with 14 bases between the two germline ends. Germline CDR1 reads SEHNR; CDR2 reads FQNEAQ (reference sequence). DNA of the CDR3: TGTGCCAGCAGCCTGGGACCGGGAGGCACTGAAGCTTTCTTT. It translates to CASSLGPGGTEAFF.